The 24 T cell receptor beta chains presented below share a single source sample, sequenced in a study of cytomegalovirus exposure and HLA in healthy donors. The PCR ran on 60 Vbeta and 13 Jbeta primers. Clones were sequenced by immunoSEQ multiplex PCR, and TCRdb holds only the in-frame ones, with some missing. The table shows 180,000 or so clones, with approximately 71% occurring only once. The specimen was PBMCs. These receptors all come from a woman in her 40s in good health and CMV-seropositive.

The chain carries TRBV11-1 and TRBJ2-2; 7 bases agree with TRBD2. J gave up 2 bases and V 4 bases, and 7 bases lay outside the gene matches. The CDR3 has 16 amino acids. Germline CDR1 is SGHAT and CDR2 is FQDESV (reference sequence). CDR3 residues: CASSSAQRGNTGELFF. CDR3 nucleotide sequence: TGTGCCAGCAGCTCGGCCCAGCGGGGAAACACCGGGGAGCTGTTTTTT.

This clone was seen a handful of times. The chain joins TRBV28 to TRBJ2-7; 11 nucleotides align to TRBD2. CDR1 and CDR2 (germline): MDHEN, SYDVKM. With V trimmed by 6 bases and J by 2 bases, 6 bases remained unmatched. The CDR3 has 15 amino acids. The chain's CDR3 is CASSPLAGGTYEQYF. Here the CDR3 DNA reads TGTGCCAGCAGCCCCCTAGCGGGGGGAACCTACGAGCAGTACTTC.

The chain is built from TRBV5-1 and TRBJ2-5, with TRBD1 matching over 9 bases. The V gene's germline CDR1 is SGHRS and CDR2 YFSETQ. The trim removed 3 bases at V and 5 bases at J, leaving 8 bases unmatched. The CDR3 runs to 15 residues. The CDR3 DNA reads as TGCGCCAGCAGCTCGGGGGACAGGGCCCATGAGACCCAGTACTTC. This encodes CASSSGDRAHETQYF.

The chain employs TRBV5-4 and TRBJ2-3; D unclear. V gave up 0 bases and J gave up 1 base, with 9 bases separating them. The CDR3 runs to 15 residues. CDR1 SGHNT and CDR2 YYREEE come from the germline V gene (reference sequence). Written as DNA, the CDR3 is TGTGCCAGCAGCTTGGAACTCCTTCGCACAGATACGCAGTATTTT. Translation: CASSLELLRTDTQYF.

The chain employs TRBV27 and TRBJ2-3, with a possible D match to TRBD2 (5 bases). V lost 2 bases and J lost 0, with 6 bases in between. Germline CDR1 MNHEY, CDR2 SMNVEV (reference sequence). This CDR3 contains 14 residues. CDR3 DNA sequence: TGTGCCAGCAGTTTAAGGACTAGCACAGATACGCAGTATTTT. This sequence encodes CASSLRTSTDTQYF.

In this sample, this clone turned up once. V is TRBV19 and J is TRBJ1-2; 7 bases are a match to TRBD1. The CDR3 totals 14 residues. The germline V gene encodes CDR1 LNHDA and CDR2 SQIVND (reference sequence). With V trimmed by 5 bases and J by 4 bases, 7 bases remained unmatched. The CDR3 DNA follows: TGTGCCAGTAGTGTGGGACAGCCATCCTATGGCTACACCTTC. It is translated as CASSVGQPSYGYTF.

The chain is built from TRBV28 and TRBJ2-3, with TRBD1 matching over 9 bases. The germline gives CDR1 MDHEN, CDR2 SYDVKM. V shed 5 bases, J shed 5 bases, and the junction held 5 bases outside the gene matches. This CDR3 spans 14 amino acids. The CDR3 sequence: CASSTYRGRDTQYF. CDR3 sequence (DNA): TGTGCCAGCAGTACATACAGGGGGCGAGATACGCAGTATTTT.

The rearrangement uses TRBV5-1 and TRBJ2-1, with 7 bases lining up with TRBD1. V gave up 1 base and J gave up 10 bases; unmatched junction bases: 8. Germline V CDR1 and CDR2: SGHRS, YFSETQ. This CDR3 is 14 amino acids long. CDR3 coding DNA: TGCGCCAGCAGCTTGACCGGACAGGTAGTGGAGCAGTTCTTC. This gives the protein CASSLTGQVVEQFF.

The chain couples TRBV28 to TRBJ2-2, with 9 positions matching TRBD2. The CDR3 extends over 14 amino acids. V was pared by 6 bases and J by 9 bases, with 8 bases of the junction left unmatched. CDR1 is MDHEN, CDR2 SYDVKM, per germline. CDR3 amino acids: CASSQLAGRWELFF. The DNA of the CDR3 is TGTGCCAGCAGCCAACTAGCGGGCAGATGGGAGCTGTTTTTT.

J is TRBJ2-5 and V is TRBV28, with 8 bases aligning to TRBD1. CDR3 length equals 14 residues. CDR1 is MDHEN, CDR2 SYDVKM, per germline. With 6 bases clipped from V and 3 bases from J, the junction kept 6 bases outside the gene matches. Here the CDR3 reads CASRRQGTKETQYF. The DNA for the CDR3 is TGTGCCAGCAGGCGACAGGGGACGAAAGAGACCCAGTACTTC.

The table lists this clone with a few counts. The V gene is TRBV30, the J gene TRBJ1-1; D possibly corresponds to TRBD1 (5 bases). Germline lookup yields CDR1 GTSNPN and CDR2 SVGIG (reference sequence). The CDR3 contains 13 residues. V was trimmed by 1 base and J by 7 bases, leaving 13 bases between them. Written as DNA, the CDR3 is TGTGCCTGGAGTGAGGGGTCCTGGAGTGAAGCTTTCTTT. Translation: CAWSEGSWSEAFF.

Here the CDR3 DNA reads TGTGCCAGCAGGGGAGGGGTACAAGAGACCCAGTACTTC. The encoded protein is CASRGGVQETQYF. J is TRBJ2-5 and V is TRBV2, with TRBD2 matching 7 bases. This CDR3 has 13 amino acids. The V gene's germline CDR1 is SNHLY and CDR2 FYNNEI. V dropped 6 bases and J dropped 2; count of bases not matched to a gene: 3.

This clone was seen just once. V usage is TRBV14 and J usage is TRBJ2-7; TRBD2 matches at 9 bases. Germline V lookup: CDR1 SGHDN, CDR2 FVKESK. The CDR3 is 16 residues long. Trimming took 1 base from V and 1 from J; bases not matched to a gene: 5. CDR3 residues: CASSQVAGGPSYEQYF. Written as DNA, the CDR3 is TGTGCCAGCAGCCAAGTCGCGGGAGGGCCTTCCTACGAGCAGTACTTC.

The rearrangement uses TRBV9 and TRBJ1-5; D unclear. V was cut by 0 bases and J by 0 bases, with 7 bases left in between. The CDR3 runs to 15 residues. Germline V gives CDR1 SGDLS, CDR2 YYNGEE. CDR3 in DNA: TGTGCCAGCAGCGTAGGACACAATAGCAATCAGCCCCAGCATTTT. It is translated as CASSVGHNSNQPQHF.

V usage is TRBV7-8 and J usage is TRBJ2-3; weak D call: TRBD2 (6 bases). Germline loops: CDR1 SGHVS, CDR2 FQNEAQ. Trimming cost V 3 bases and J 0 bases, with 13 bases left between them. The CDR3 covers 16 residues. The CDR3 region has the DNA TGTGCCAGCAGCTTTGGTGGACTAACTAGCACAGATACGCAGTATTTT. Its translation: CASSFGGLTSTDTQYF.

In DNA, the CDR3 is TGTGCCAGCAGTAAACAGGGGAGCAATCAGCCCCAGCATTTT. The encoded protein is CASSKQGSNQPQHF. This sequence joins TRBV27 and TRBJ1-5; 7 bases are a match to TRBD1. Germline loops: CDR1 MNHEY, CDR2 SMNVEV (reference sequence). V lost 5 bases and J lost 1; bases outside the gene matches: 2. The CDR3 totals 14 residues.

V is TRBV15 and J is TRBJ2-3, with 8 bases lining up with TRBD1. Losses at the gene ends were 0 bases for V and 4 bases for J; bases not matched to a gene: 15. CDR1 and CDR2 (germline): LNHNV, YYDKDF (reference sequence). CDR3 length: 19 residues. The CDR3 coding sequence is TGTGCCACCAGCAGAGATGTGGCAGGGGGCAACATGCCCCCAGATACGCAGTATTTT. Translated, it gives CATSRDVAGGNMPPDTQYF.

The chain links TRBV5-1 to TRBJ2-3; tentative D call: TRBD2 (6 bases). Germline CDR1 and CDR2: SGHRS and YFSETQ. This CDR3 comprises 15 residues. With 1 base removed from V and 7 bases from J, the gap between germline ends came to 16 bases. DNA of the CDR3: TGCGCCAGCAGCTTGTCCGGGGGAGCTCAAAATACGCAGTATTTT. It yields the protein CASSLSGGAQNTQYF. The full variable domain, in which reference TRBV5-1 and TRBJ2-3 provide the parts outside the CDR3, is KAGVTQTPRYLIKTRGQQVTLSCSPISGHRSVSWYQQTPGQGLQFLFEYFSETQRNKGNFPGRFSGRQFSNSRSEMNVSTLELGDSALYLCASSLSGGAQNTQYFGPGTRLTVL.

The chain employs TRBV28 and TRBJ1-2; possibly TRBD1 for D (5 bases). Looked up from germline, CDR1 is MDHEN and CDR2 is SYDVKM. The CDR3 sequence is 16 residues long. The germline V and J ends were trimmed by 3 bases and 8 bases, with 22 bases remaining between them. CDR3 amino acids: CASSLDGHLRKEGYTF. CDR3 in DNA: TGTGCCAGCAGTTTGGACGGACACCTAAGAAAGGAAGGCTACACCTTC.

This clone was found many times. The chain has TRBV11-2 and TRBJ2-5; the match to TRBD2 covers 10 bases. The CDR3 length is 16 residues. The germline gives CDR1 SGHAT, CDR2 FQNNGV. V shed 5 bases, J shed 4 bases, and the junction held 10 bases outside the gene matches. CDR3 coding DNA: TGTGCCAGCAGCCTCTTCCCTAGCGGGAGTTCAGAGACCCAGTACTTC. Its translation: CASSLFPSGSSETQYF.

Comment on this clone: The same CDR3 can be traced to other DNA sequences in this sample. V gene TRBV5-4 combines with J gene TRBJ1-5; unclear D gene. V lost 0 bases, J lost 5 bases, and 6 bases lay in between. Germline loops: CDR1 SGHNT, CDR2 YYREEE (reference sequence). This CDR3 region has 13 residues. CDR3 in DNA: TGTGCCAGCAGCTTGGGGGCCGATCAGCCCCAGCATTTT. It is translated as CASSLGADQPQHF.

This clone was picked up a small number of times. This sequence joins TRBV28 and TRBJ2-7; D possibly corresponds to TRBD1 (6 bases). The germline V gene has CDR1 MDHEN and CDR2 SYDVKM. The CDR3 covers 16 residues. V lost 9 bases and J 6 bases, leaving 27 bases between the germline ends. The CDR3 nucleotides are TGTGCCAGTCAGATTAGTGGGGGCTGGGTGAGATCCGAGCAGTACTTC. The encoded protein is CASQISGGWVRSEQYF.

This clone appeared a single time. This rearrangement joins TRBV7-8 to TRBJ2-1, with 12 bases fitting TRBD2. Germline CDR1 reads SGHVS; CDR2 reads FQNEAQ. CDR3 size: 16 residues. V dropped 3 bases and J dropped 5; count of bases not matched to a gene: 5. CDR3 loop: CASSFSLAGGDNEQFF. CDR3 DNA: TGTGCCAGCAGCTTTTCACTAGCGGGAGGAGACAATGAGCAGTTCTTC.

The chain combines TRBV9 with TRBJ2-3; 9 bases line up with TRBD2. Looked up from germline, CDR1 is SGDLS and CDR2 is YYNGEE. V shed 1 base and J 4 bases; nucleotides not matched to a gene: 1. The CDR3 covers 14 residues. The CDR3 reads CASSVRLAADTQYF. DNA of the CDR3: TGTGCCAGCAGCGTACGACTAGCGGCAGATACGCAGTATTTT. The full variable domain, in which reference TRBV9 and TRBJ2-3 provide the parts outside the CDR3, is DSGVTQTPKHLITATGQRVTLRCSPRSGDLSVYWYQQSLDQGLQFLIQYYNGEERAKGNILERFSAQQFPDLHSELNLSSLELGDSALYFCASSVRLAADTQYFGPGTRLTVL.